These 22 T cell receptor beta chains originate from one sample sequenced in a study of blood T cell repertoires in COVID-19. The repertoire was sequenced with immunoSEQ multiplex PCR; TCRdb's copy has only in-frame clones and lacks some. Seen here are around 200,000 clones, around 87% observed once, and the top ten hold 2.7%. Sequencing was carried out using peripheral blood. Receptors were obtained from a man aged 35 to 55 with active or convalescent COVID-19.

J is TRBJ2-7 and V is TRBV7-9, with D perhaps TRBD1 (5 bases). Per the germline V gene, CDR1 is SEHNR and CDR2 is FQNEAQ (reference sequence). Deletions cut 5 bases from V and 3 bases from J, with 11 bases between. The CDR3 runs to 13 residues. CDR3 nucleotide sequence: TGTGCCAGCAGCCCGGTACAGGACTACGAGCAGTACTTC. Encoded protein: CASSPVQDYEQYF. Variable domain in full (rest from reference TRBV7-9 and TRBJ2-7): DTGVSQNPRHKITKRGQNVTFRCDPISEHNRLYWYRQTLGQGPEFLTYFQNEAQLEKSRLLSDRFSAERPKGSFSTLEIQRTEQGDSAMYLCASSPVQDYEQYFGPGTRLTVT.

The chain couples TRBV29-1 to TRBJ2-7; D is ambiguous. The CDR3 is made up of 12 amino acids. V was pared by 4 bases and J by 3 bases, with 10 bases between. The V gene's germline CDR1 is SQVTM and CDR2 ANQGSEA. CDR3 coding DNA: TGCAGCGTTGTGAGGCAGAACTACGAGCAGTACTTC. Its translation: CSVVRQNYEQYF.

The gene calls are TRBV19 and TRBJ2-1; 9 bases are a match to TRBD1. From germline, CDR1 is LNHDA and CDR2 SQIVND (reference sequence). CDR3 length equals 15 residues. With 4 bases clipped from V and 7 bases from J, the junction kept 8 bases outside the gene matches. This chain's CDR3 is CASSSPGTGTNEQFF. Written as DNA, the CDR3 is TGTGCCAGTAGTAGCCCCGGGACAGGGACGAATGAGCAGTTCTTC.

The sample holds a few counts of this clone. This chain uses TRBV20-1 with TRBJ2-1, with D possibly matching TRBD1 (5 bases). V lost 3 bases and J lost 4, with 16 bases in between. Germline-derived CDR1 and CDR2 are DFQATT and SNEGSKA (reference sequence). There are 15 residues in the CDR3. The CDR3 region is CSASVVSDKYNEQFF. CDR3 sequence (DNA): TGCAGTGCTAGTGTCGTTTCGGACAAATACAATGAGCAGTTCTTC.

The chain is built from TRBV2 and TRBJ1-2; D unresolved. Germline-derived CDR1 and CDR2 are SNHLY and FYNNEI. The CDR3 consists of 15 residues. V was shortened by 2 bases and J by 6 bases, with 16 bases between the two germline ends. CDR3 loop: CASSESPKQRDGYTF. DNA for the CDR3: TGTGCCAGCAGTGAAAGCCCCAAACAGAGGGATGGCTACACCTTC.

This clone occurred a few times. This chain connects TRBV28 to TRBJ1-5; the D is unclear. V shed 3 bases and J shed 4 bases, with 13 bases lying between them. The CDR3 contains 15 residues. Germline values: CDR1 MDHEN, CDR2 SYDVKM. CDR3 in amino acids: CASSFPFTRNQPQHF. The CDR3 nucleotides read TGTGCCAGCAGTTTTCCCTTCACCCGGAATCAGCCCCAGCATTTT.

The rearrangement uses TRBV15 and TRBJ1-6; 8 nucleotides match TRBD1. With 0 bases clipped from V and 7 bases from J, the junction kept 5 bases outside the gene matches. The CDR3 covers 16 residues. Germline loops: CDR1 LNHNV, CDR2 YYDKDF (reference sequence). In DNA, the CDR3 is TGTGCCACCAGCAGAGATCCGGGGACAGGAAATTCACCCCTCCACTTT. Encoded protein: CATSRDPGTGNSPLHF.

The gene calls are TRBV4-2 and TRBJ2-5; tentatively, D is TRBD2 (5 bases). Trimming shortened V by 8 bases and J by 2 bases, and 15 bases separated the two germline ends. Germline assignment: CDR1 LGHNA and CDR2 YNFKEQ. The CDR3 is 14 amino acids. The DNA for the CDR3 is TGTGCCAGCTCCCGAGGGCCAGATCAAGAGACCCAGTACTTC. The encoded protein is CASSRGPDQETQYF.

The chain uses TRBV28 and TRBJ2-3, with TRBD1 as a possible D gene (5 bases). The germline V gene has CDR1 MDHEN and CDR2 SYDVKM. The CDR3 is made up of 14 amino acids. Trimming removed 2 bases from V and 5 bases from J, with 11 bases in between. The CDR3 bases are TGTGCCAGCAGTTTAATCCAGGGCGGAGATACGCAGTATTTT. Protein sequence: CASSLIQGGDTQYF.

This rearrangement joins TRBV14 to TRBJ2-5; no reliable D call. V was trimmed by 1 base and J by 4 bases, leaving 4 bases between them. Germline V gene data show CDR1 as SGHDN and CDR2 as FVKESK. The CDR3 totals 12 residues. CDR3 amino acids: CASSQVVETQYF. In DNA form, the CDR3 reads TGTGCCAGCAGCCAAGTCGTAGAGACCCAGTACTTC. Supplemented by reference TRBV14 and TRBJ2-5, the full variable domain reads EAGVTQFPSHSVIEKGQTVTLRCDPISGHDNLYWYRRVMGKEIKFLLHFVKESKQDESGMPNNRFLAERTGGTYSTLKVQPAELEDSGVYFCASSQVVETQYFGPGTRLLVL.

The chain employs TRBV2 and TRBJ1-3; D is possibly TRBD1 (5 bases). Germline V gives CDR1 SNHLY, CDR2 FYNNEI. V lost 4 bases and J 4 bases, leaving 11 bases between the germline ends. This CDR3 region has 14 residues. CDR3 sequence (DNA): TGTGCCAGCAGTGCAGACAGAGGAGGAAACACCATATATTTT. This translates into CASSADRGGNTIYF.

The chain recombines TRBV5-5 with TRBJ1-5; TRBD1 aligns across 7 bases. The CDR3 sequence is 17 residues long. The V and J ends lost 0 bases and 0 bases, in that order; junction bases with no gene match: 6. Germline CDR1 is SGHKS and CDR2 is YYEKEE (reference sequence). CDR3 bases: TGTGCCAGCAGCTTGGCCTGGGACAGAAATAGCAATCAGCCCCAGCATTTT. The encoded protein is CASSLAWDRNSNQPQHF.

This chain uses TRBV5-1 with TRBJ1-6; weak D call: TRBD1 (5 bases). V lost 5 bases and J 8 bases, leaving 8 bases between the germline ends. The CDR3 extends over 12 amino acids. Germline V gives CDR1 SGHRS, CDR2 YFSETQ. This chain's CDR3 is CASRQGDSPLHF. The DNA for the CDR3 is TGCGCCAGCAGGCAGGGTGATTCACCCCTCCACTTT.

The chain recombines TRBV19 with TRBJ2-2, with D possibly TRBD1 on 5 matching bases. Germline CDR1 is LNHDA and CDR2 is SQIVND (reference sequence). V was cut by 7 bases and J by 0 bases, with 12 bases left in between. CDR3 length: 15 residues. The CDR3 is CASMRTHPNTGELFF. The CDR3 DNA sequence: TGTGCCAGTATGAGGACACACCCGAACACCGGGGAGCTGTTTTTT.

This clone has a single count. The chain combines TRBV7-2 with TRBJ2-3; TRBD2 agrees at 8 bases. The CDR3 sequence is 17 residues long. The ends lost 1 base at V and 3 bases at J; junction bases unmatched: 9. Germline assignment: CDR1 SGHTA and CDR2 FQGNSA. In DNA form, the CDR3 reads TGTGCCAGCAGCTTAGAGGCGCGGGGGGCCGGTACAGATACGCAGTATTTT. This gives the protein CASSLEARGAGTDTQYF.

The gene calls are TRBV7-2 and TRBJ1-1; no firm D call. This CDR3 is 13 amino acids long. V lost 1 base and J lost 1, with 4 bases in between. In germline, CDR1 is SGHTA, CDR2 FQGNSA. The CDR3 coding sequence is TGTGCCAGCAGCTTAGACACGAACACTGAAGCTTTCTTT. Amino acid sequence: CASSLDTNTEAFF.

The CDR3 protein is CASRSSGSTNEKLFF. CDR3 coding DNA: TGTGCCAGCCGGTCCTCGGGTAGCACTAATGAAAAACTGTTTTTT. The chain couples TRBV28 to TRBJ1-4; no firm D call. The CDR3 is 15 residues long. Trimming cost V 8 bases and J 2 bases, with 15 bases left between them. The germline V gene has CDR1 MDHEN and CDR2 SYDVKM.

The V and J genes are TRBV11-3 and TRBJ2-3, with 10 positions matching TRBD2. Germline V gene lookup returns CDR1 SGHNT and CDR2 YENEEA. The CDR3 is made up of 16 amino acids. V gave up 3 bases and J gave up 9 bases; unmatched junction bases: 12. The CDR3 protein is CASSFKGPSGGWTQYF. CDR3 sequence (DNA): TGTGCCAGCAGCTTCAAGGGGCCTAGCGGGGGATGGACGCAGTATTTT. The full variable domain, in which reference TRBV11-3 and TRBJ2-3 provide the parts outside the CDR3, is EAGVVQSPRYKIIEKKQPVAFWCNPISGHNTLYWYLQNLGQGPELLIRYENEEAVDDSQLPKDRFSAERLKGVDSTLKIQPAELGDSAVYLCASSFKGPSGGWTQYFGPGTRLTVL.

The V call is TRBV7-6, the J call TRBJ2-1; 9 positions match TRBD2. Germline V lookup: CDR1 SGHVS, CDR2 FNYEAQ. After removal of 5 bases from V and 0 bases from J, the junction contained 2 bases not matched to a gene. The CDR3 length is 15 residues. CDR3 loop: CASSVSGGSYNEQFF. In nucleotides, the CDR3 is TGTGCCAGCAGCGTTAGCGGGGGCTCCTACAATGAGCAGTTCTTC.

The chain uses TRBV5-4 and TRBJ1-1, with 10 nucleotides matching TRBD1. The CDR3 contains 15 residues. The V and J ends lost 0 bases and 6 bases, in that order; junction bases with no gene match: 5. CDR1 and CDR2 (germline): SGHNT, YYREEE (reference sequence). CDR3 DNA: TGTGCCAGCAGCTTGGCGACAGGGGGCGAAGCTGAAGCTTTCTTT. Protein product: CASSLATGGEAEAFF. The full variable domain, its missing parts supplied by reference TRBV5-4 and TRBJ1-1, is ETGVTQSPTHLIKTRGQQVTLRCSSQSGHNTVSWYQQALGQGPQFIFQYYREEENGRGNFPPRFSGLQFPNYSSELNVNALELDDSALYLCASSLATGGEAEAFFGQGTRLTVV.

This chain connects TRBV7-9 to TRBJ2-3; D is unclear. Germline loops: CDR1 SEHNR, CDR2 FQNEAQ (reference sequence). The CDR3 contains 15 residues. V lost 4 bases to trimming and J lost 0 bases, with 11 bases between them. CDR3 sequence reads: CASSYRAASTDTQYF. CDR3 bases: TGTGCCAGCAGCTACAGAGCAGCTAGCACAGATACGCAGTATTTT.

Turning to this clone: A junction end diverges from the germline sequence, so it may reflect a read error. The chain combines TRBV7-7 with TRBJ2-7, with 9 bases aligning to TRBD1. This CDR3 spans 14 amino acids. In germline, CDR1 is SSHAT, CDR2 FNYEAQ (reference sequence). The CDR3: CASSLGGQGYEQYF. Here the CDR3 DNA reads TGTGCTAGCAGCTTAGGGGGACAGGGCTACGAGCAGTACTTC.